This T cell receptor beta chain stems from a study of T cells after yellow fever vaccination. The study made its TCR cDNA through 5'RACE template switching. That step introduced a universal primer site along with UMIs. TCRdb independently ran MiXCR on the 5' RACE reads; one entry per CDR3 protein. The sample holds under 300,000 distinct CDR3 sequences, less than 9% seen once. Trimming pared 1 base from V and 6 bases from J, leaving 9 bases between. The germline CDR1 and CDR2 sequences are SQVTM and ANQGSEA. This CDR3 comprises 13 residues. In this sample, this clonotype turned up many times. The antigen is undetermined. Study observations and caveats: Contamination of FACS-sorted repertoires by abundant clonotypes from the bulk population could occur.

This material consisted of CD4+ T cells sorted from PBMCs, taken 15 days after the yellow fever booster vaccination. This TCR was recovered from a man between 25 and 39 years old who received the YFV17D yellow fever vaccine. V usage is TRBV29-1 and J usage is TRBJ2-2; a possible D gene is TRBD2 (6 bases). Here the CDR3 DNA reads TGCAGCGTTGAAGTACTAGCTGCCGGGGAGCTGTTTTTT. Translated, it gives CSVEVLAAGELFF.